Detailed here is one T cell receptor (beta chain). What it binds is unknown. This sample stems from a study of cytomegalovirus exposure and HLA in healthy donors. V was trimmed by 2 bases and J by 8 bases, leaving 16 bases between them. The germline V gene encodes CDR1 MNHEY and CDR2 SMNVEV (reference sequence). The CDR3 spans 15 residues. The PCR contained 60 Vbeta and 13 Jbeta primers. Produced via immunoSEQ multiplex PCR; TCRdb's table is partial and in-frame only. The sample has some 210,000 clones; almost 80% are singletons. The study, taken as a whole, reports: Rarity characterized most TCR sequences, yet some public TCRs appeared in many donors. TCR beta V segments were, for the most part, productive about 87% or about 30% of the time in an earlier analysis. Presence/absence comparisons presumed near-even sequencing depth among donors.

The receptor's source is a male donor in good health and CMV-seronegative. V usage is TRBV27 and J usage is TRBJ2-1; D uncertain. The specimen sequenced was PBMCs. CDR3 DNA: TGTGCCAGCAGTTTAACGGCTAGAATTGTGTATGAGCAGTTCTTC. Its translation: CASSLTARIVYEQFF.